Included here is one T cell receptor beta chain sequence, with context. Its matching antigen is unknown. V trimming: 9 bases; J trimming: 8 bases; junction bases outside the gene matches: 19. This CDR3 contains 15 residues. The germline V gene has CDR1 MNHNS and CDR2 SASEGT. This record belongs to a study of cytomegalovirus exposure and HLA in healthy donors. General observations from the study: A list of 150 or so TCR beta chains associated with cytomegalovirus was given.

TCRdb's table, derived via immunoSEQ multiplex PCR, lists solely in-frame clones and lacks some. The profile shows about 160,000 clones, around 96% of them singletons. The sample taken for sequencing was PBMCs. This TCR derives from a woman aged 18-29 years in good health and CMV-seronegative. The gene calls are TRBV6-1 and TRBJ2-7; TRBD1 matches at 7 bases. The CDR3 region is CASDIQGLSPTKQYF. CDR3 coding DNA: TGTGCCAGTGACATACAGGGGCTCTCACCTACGAAGCAGTACTTC.